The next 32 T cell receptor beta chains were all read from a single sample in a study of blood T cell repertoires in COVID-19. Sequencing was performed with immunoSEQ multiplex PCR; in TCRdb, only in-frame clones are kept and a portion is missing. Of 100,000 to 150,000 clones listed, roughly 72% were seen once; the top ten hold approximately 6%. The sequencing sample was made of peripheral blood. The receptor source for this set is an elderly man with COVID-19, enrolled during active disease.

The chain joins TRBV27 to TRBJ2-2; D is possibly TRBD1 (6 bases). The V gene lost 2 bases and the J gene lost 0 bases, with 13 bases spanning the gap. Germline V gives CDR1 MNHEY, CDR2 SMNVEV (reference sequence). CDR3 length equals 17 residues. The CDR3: CASSLRRGYANTGELFF. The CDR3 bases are TGTGCCAGCAGTTTACGTAGGGGGTACGCGAACACCGGGGAGCTGTTTTTT.

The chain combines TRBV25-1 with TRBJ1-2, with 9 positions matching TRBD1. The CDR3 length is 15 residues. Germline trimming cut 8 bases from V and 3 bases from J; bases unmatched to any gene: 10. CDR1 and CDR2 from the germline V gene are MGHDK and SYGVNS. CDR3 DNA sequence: TGTGCCAGCTCCCCTGGGACAGGGCTGCACTATGGCTACACCTTC. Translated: CASSPGTGLHYGYTF.

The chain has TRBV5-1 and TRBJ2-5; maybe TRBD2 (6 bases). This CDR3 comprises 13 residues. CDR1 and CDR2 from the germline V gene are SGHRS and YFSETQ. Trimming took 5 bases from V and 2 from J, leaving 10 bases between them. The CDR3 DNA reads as TGCGCCAGCAGTAGCGGAGTACAAGAGACCCAGTACTTC. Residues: CASSSGVQETQYF.

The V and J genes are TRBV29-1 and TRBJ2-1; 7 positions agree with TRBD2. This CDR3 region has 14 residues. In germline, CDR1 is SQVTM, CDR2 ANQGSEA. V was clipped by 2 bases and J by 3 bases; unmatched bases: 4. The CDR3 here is CSVEPRDYYNEQFF. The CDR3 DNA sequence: TGCAGCGTTGAACCGCGGGACTACTACAATGAGCAGTTCTTC.

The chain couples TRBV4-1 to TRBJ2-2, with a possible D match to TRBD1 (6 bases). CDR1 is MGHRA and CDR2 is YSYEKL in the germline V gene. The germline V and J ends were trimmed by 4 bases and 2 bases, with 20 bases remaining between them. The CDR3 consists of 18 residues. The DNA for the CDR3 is TGCGCCAGCAGCCTAAGGCTTCCTGGGACAACCAACACCGGGGAGCTGTTTTTT. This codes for CASSLRLPGTTNTGELFF.

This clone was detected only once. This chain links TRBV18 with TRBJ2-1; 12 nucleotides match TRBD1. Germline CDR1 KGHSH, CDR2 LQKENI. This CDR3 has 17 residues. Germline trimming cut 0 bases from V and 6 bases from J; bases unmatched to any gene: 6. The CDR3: CASSPPNPGQGANEQFF. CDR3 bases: TGTGCCAGCTCACCACCTAACCCGGGACAGGGGGCCAATGAGCAGTTCTTC. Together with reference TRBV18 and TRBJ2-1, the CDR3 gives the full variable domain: NAGVMQNPRHLVRRRGQEARLRCSPMKGHSHVYWYRQLPEEGLKFMVYLQKENIIDESGMPKERFSAEFPKEGPSILRIQQVVRGDSAAYFCASSPPNPGQGANEQFFGPGTRLTVL.

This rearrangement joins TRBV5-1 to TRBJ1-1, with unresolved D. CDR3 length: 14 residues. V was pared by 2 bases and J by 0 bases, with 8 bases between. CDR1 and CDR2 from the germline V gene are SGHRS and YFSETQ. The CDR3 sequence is CASSLERMNTEAFF. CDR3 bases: TGCGCCAGCAGCTTAGAGCGCATGAACACTGAAGCTTTCTTT.

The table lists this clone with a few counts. The CDR3 here is CASSIYRDSSNQPQHF. The CDR3 DNA reads as TGTGCCAGCAGCATATACCGGGACAGTAGCAATCAGCCCCAGCATTTT. The chain recombines TRBV7-8 with TRBJ1-5, with TRBD1 identical over 7 bases. The germline CDR1 and CDR2 sequences are SGHVS and FQNEAQ. The trim removed 5 bases at V and 0 bases at J, leaving 7 bases unmatched. The CDR3 has 16 amino acids.

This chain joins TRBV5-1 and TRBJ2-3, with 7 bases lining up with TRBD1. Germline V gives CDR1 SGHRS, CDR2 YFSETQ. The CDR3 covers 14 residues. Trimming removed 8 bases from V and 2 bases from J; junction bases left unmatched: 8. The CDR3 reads CASSRDSLTDTQYF. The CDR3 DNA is TGCGCCAGTAGCCGGGACAGCCTCACAGATACGCAGTATTTT.

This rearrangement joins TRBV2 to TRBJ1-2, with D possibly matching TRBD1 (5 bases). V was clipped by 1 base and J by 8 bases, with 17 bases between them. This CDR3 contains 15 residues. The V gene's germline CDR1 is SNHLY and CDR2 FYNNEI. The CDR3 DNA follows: TGTGCCAGCAGTGAAGTGGCAGCGCCCTGGGGCGGCTACACCTTC. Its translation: CASSEVAAPWGGYTF.

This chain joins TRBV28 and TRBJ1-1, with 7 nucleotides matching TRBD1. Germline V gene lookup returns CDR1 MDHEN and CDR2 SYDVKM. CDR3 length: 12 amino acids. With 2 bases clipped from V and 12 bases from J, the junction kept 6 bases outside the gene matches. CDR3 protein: CASSLNKGATFF. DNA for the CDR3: TGTGCCAGCAGTTTAAATAAGGGGGCGACTTTCTTT. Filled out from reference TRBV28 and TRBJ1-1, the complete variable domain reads DVKVTQSSRYLVKRTGEKVFLECVQDMDHENMFWYRQDPGLGLRLIYFSYDVKMKEKGDIPEGYSVSREKKERFSLILESASTNQTSMYLCASSLNKGATFFGQGTRLTVV.

CDR3 sequence: CASSWGDRAFNEKLFF. The CDR3 DNA reads TGTGCCAGCAGCTGGGGGGACCGAGCCTTTAATGAAAAACTGTTTTTT. This chain links TRBV7-2 with TRBJ1-4, with D perhaps matching TRBD1 (5 bases). The CDR3 extends over 16 amino acids. Trimming took 4 bases from V and 4 from J, leaving 16 bases between them. Germline V gene data show CDR1 as SGHTA and CDR2 as FQGNSA.

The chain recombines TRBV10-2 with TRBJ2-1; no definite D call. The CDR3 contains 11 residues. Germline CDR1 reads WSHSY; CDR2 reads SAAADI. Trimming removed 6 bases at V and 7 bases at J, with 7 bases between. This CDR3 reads CASSVLNEQFF. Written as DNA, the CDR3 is TGCGCCAGCAGCGTCTTAAATGAGCAGTTCTTC.

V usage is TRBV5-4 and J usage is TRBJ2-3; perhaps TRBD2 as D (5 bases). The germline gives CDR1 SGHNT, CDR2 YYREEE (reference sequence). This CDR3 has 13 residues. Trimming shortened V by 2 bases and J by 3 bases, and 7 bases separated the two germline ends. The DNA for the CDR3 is TGTGCCAGCAGCTTACCGGGGACAGATACGCAGTATTTT. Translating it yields CASSLPGTDTQYF.

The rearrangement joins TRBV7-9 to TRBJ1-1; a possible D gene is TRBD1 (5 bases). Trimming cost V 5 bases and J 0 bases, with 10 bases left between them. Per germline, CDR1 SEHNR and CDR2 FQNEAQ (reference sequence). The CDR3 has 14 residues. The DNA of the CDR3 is TGTGCCAGCAGCCGACAGCTAGTGAACACTGAAGCTTTCTTT. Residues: CASSRQLVNTEAFF.

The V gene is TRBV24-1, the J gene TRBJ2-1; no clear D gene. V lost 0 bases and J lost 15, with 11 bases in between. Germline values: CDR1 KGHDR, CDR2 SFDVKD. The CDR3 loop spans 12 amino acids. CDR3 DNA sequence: TGTGCCACCAGTGATTTGGGGCGTGACCCGTTCTTC. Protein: CATSDLGRDPFF.

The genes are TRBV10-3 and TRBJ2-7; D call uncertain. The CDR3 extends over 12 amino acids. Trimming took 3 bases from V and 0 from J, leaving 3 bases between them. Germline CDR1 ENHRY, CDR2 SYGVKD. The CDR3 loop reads CAISEYSYEQYF. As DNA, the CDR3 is TGTGCCATCAGTGAATACTCCTACGAGCAGTACTTC.

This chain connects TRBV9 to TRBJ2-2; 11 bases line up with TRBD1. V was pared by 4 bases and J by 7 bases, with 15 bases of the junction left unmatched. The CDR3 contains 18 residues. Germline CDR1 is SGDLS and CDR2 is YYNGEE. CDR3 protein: CASSHNQGQGAPVGELFF. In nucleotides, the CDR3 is TGTGCCAGCAGCCACAACCAAGGACAGGGGGCGCCTGTCGGGGAGCTGTTTTTT.

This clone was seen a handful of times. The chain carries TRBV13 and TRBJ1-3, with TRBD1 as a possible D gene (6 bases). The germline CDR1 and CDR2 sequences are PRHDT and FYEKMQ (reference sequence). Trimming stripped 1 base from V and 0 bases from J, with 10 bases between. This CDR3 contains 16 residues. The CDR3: CASSLVAGVSGNTIYF. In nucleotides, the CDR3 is TGTGCCAGCAGCTTAGTTGCAGGGGTCTCTGGAAACACCATATATTTT.

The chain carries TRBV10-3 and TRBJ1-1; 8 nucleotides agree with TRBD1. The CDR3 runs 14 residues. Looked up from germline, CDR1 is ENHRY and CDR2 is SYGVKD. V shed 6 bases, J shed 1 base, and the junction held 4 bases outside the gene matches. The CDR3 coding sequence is TGTGCCATCAGCCGGGACAGGTCGAACACTGAAGCTTTCTTT. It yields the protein CAISRDRSNTEAFF.

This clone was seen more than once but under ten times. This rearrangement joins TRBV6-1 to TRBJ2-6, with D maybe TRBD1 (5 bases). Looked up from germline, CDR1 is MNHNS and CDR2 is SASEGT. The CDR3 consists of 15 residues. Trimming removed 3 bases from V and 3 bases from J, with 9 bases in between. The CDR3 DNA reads TGTGCCAGCAGTGATTGGGGCTTTGGGGCCAACGTCCTGACTTTC. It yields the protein CASSDWGFGANVLTF.

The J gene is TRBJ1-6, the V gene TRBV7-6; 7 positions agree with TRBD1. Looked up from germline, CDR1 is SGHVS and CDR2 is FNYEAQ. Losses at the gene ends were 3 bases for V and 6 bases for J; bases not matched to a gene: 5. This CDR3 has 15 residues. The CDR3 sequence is CASSLGTVSNSPLHF. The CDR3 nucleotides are TGTGCCAGCAGCTTGGGGACAGTTTCTAATTCACCCCTCCACTTT.

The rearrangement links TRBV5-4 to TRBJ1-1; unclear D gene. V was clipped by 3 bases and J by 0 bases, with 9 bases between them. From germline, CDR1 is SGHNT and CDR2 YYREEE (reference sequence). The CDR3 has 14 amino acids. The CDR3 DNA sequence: TGTGCCAGCAGCTCACAGCTAATGAACACTGAAGCTTTCTTT. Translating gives CASSSQLMNTEAFF.

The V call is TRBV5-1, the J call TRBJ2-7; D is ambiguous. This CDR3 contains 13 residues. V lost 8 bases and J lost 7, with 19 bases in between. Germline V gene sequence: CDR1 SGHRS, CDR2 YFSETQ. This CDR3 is CASSTPVMDEQYF. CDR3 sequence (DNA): TGCGCCAGTTCGACTCCCGTCATGGATGAGCAGTACTTC.

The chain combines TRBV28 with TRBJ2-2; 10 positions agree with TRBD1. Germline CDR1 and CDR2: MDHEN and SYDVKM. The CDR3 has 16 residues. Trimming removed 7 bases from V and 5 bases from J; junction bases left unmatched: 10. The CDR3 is CASTFWTGGRTGELFF. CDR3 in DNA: TGTGCCAGCACTTTTTGGACAGGGGGGAGGACCGGGGAGCTGTTTTTT.

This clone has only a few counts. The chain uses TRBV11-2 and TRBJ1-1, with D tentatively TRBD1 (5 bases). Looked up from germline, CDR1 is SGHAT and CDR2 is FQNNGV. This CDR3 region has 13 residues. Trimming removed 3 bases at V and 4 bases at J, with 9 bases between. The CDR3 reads CASSFLGGTEAFF. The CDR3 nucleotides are TGTGCCAGCAGCTTCTTGGGGGGCACTGAAGCTTTCTTT.

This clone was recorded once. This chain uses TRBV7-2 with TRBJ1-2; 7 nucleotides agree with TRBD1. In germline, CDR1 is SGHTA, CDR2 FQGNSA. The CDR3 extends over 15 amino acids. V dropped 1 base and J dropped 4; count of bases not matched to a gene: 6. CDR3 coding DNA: TGTGCCAGCAGCTTAGAACAGGGGAGATTCTATGGCTACACCTTC. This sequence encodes CASSLEQGRFYGYTF.

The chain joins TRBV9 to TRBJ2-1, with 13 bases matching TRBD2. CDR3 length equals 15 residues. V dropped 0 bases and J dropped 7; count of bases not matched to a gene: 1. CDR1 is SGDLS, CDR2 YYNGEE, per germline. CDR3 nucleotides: TGTGCCAGCAGCGTAGAACTAGCGGGAGGGAATGAGCAGTTCTTC. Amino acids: CASSVELAGGNEQFF.

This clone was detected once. CDR3: CASSNRQIANYGYTF. In DNA form, the CDR3 reads TGTGCCAGCAGCAATCGACAGATAGCTAACTATGGCTACACCTTC. The rearrangement joins TRBV7-8 to TRBJ1-2; D may be TRBD1 (5 bases). V was clipped by 5 bases and J by 0 bases, with 13 bases between them. The CDR3 loop spans 15 amino acids. CDR1 and CDR2 (germline): SGHVS, FQNEAQ.

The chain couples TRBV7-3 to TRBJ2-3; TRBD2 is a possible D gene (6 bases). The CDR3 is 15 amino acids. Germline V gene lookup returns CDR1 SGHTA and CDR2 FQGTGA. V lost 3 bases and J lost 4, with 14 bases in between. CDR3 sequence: CASSFSGSGADTQYF. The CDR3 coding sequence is TGTGCCAGCAGCTTCTCCGGGAGTGGCGCAGATACGCAGTATTTT.

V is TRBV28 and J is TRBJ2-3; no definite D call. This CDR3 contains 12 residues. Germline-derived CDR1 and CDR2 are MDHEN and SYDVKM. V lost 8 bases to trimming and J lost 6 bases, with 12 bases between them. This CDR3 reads CASGTQSDTQYF. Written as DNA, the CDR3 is TGTGCCAGCGGTACTCAATCGGATACGCAGTATTTT.

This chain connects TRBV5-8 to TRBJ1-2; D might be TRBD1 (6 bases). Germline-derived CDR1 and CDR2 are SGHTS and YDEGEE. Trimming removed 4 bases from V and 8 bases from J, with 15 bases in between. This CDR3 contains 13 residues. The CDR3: CASSQQRQGGYTF. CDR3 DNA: TGTGCCAGCAGCCAACAACGTCAGGGGGGCTACACCTTC.